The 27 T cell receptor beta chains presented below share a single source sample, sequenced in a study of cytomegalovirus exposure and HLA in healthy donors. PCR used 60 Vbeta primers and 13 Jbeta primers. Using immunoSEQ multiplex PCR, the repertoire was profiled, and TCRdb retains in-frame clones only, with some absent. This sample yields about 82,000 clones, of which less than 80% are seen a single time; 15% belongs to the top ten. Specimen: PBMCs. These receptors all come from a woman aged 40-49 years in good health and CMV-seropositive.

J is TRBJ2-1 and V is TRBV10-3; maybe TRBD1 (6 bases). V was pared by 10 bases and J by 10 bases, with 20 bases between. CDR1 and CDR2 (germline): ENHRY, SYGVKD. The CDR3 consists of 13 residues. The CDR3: CATQGPRVGEQFF. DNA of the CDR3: TGTGCCACGCAGGGGCCCCGGGTCGGGGAGCAGTTCTTC.

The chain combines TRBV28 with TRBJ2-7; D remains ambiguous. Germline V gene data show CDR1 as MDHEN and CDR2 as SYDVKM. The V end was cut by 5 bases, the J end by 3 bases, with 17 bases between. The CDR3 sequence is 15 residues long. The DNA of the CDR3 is TGTGCCAGCAGTCCCCGTACGGCGGTGCTCTACGAGCAGTACTTC. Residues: CASSPRTAVLYEQYF.

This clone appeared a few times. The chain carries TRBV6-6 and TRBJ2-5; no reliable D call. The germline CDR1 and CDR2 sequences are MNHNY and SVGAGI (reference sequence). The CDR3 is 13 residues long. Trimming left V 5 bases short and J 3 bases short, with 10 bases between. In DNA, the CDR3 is TGTGCCAGCAGTCGCATCGGAGAAGAGACCCAGTACTTC. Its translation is CASSRIGEETQYF.

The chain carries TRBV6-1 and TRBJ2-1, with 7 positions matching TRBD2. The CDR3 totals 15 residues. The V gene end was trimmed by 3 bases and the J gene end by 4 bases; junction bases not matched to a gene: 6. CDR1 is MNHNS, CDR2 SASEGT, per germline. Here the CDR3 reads CASSEVAGSYNEQFF. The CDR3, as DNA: TGTGCCAGCAGTGAGGTAGCGGGTTCGTACAATGAGCAGTTCTTC.

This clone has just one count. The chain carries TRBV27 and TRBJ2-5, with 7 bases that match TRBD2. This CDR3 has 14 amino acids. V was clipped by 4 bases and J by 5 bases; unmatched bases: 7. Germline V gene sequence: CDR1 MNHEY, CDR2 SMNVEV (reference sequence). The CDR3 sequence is CASSWEGRGETQYF. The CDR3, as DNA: TGTGCCAGCAGTTGGGAGGGCCGAGGGGAGACCCAGTACTTC.

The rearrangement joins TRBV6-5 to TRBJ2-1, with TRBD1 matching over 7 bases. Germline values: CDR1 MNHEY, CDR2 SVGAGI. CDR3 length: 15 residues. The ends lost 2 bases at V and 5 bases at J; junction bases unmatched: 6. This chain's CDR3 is CASSYDRAGNNEQFF. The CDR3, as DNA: TGTGCCAGCAGTTACGACAGGGCGGGCAACAATGAGCAGTTCTTC.

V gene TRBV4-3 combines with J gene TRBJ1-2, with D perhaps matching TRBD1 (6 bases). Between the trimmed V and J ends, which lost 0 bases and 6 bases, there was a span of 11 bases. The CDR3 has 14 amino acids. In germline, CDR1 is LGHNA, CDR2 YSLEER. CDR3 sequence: CASSQEPAGDGYTF. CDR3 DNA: TGCGCCAGCAGCCAAGAGCCGGCAGGGGATGGCTACACCTTC.

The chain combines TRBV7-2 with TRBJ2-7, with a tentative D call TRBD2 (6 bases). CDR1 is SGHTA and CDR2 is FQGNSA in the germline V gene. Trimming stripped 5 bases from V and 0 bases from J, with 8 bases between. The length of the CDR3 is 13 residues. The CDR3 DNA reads TGTGCCAGCAGCCCGGGACTCTCCTACGAGCAGTACTTC. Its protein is CASSPGLSYEQYF.

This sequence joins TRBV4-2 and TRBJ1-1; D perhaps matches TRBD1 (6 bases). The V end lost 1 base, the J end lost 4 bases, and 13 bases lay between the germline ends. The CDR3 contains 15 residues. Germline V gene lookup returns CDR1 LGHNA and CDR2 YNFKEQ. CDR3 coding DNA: TGTGCCAGCAGCCAAGCCGTACAGGGTGGCACTGAAGCTTTCTTT. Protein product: CASSQAVQGGTEAFF.

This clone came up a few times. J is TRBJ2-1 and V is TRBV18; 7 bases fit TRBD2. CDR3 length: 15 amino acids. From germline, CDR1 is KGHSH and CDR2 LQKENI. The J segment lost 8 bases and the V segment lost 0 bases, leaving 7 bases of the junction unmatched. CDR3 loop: CASSPPSGKGYEQFF. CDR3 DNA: TGTGCCAGCTCACCACCAAGCGGGAAAGGGTATGAGCAGTTCTTC.

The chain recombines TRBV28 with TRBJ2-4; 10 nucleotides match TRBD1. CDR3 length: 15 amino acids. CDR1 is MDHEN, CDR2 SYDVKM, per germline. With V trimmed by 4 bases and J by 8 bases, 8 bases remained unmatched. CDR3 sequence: CASSSPGQGSDIQYF. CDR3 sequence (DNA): TGTGCCAGCAGTTCTCCGGGACAGGGGAGTGACATTCAGTACTTC.

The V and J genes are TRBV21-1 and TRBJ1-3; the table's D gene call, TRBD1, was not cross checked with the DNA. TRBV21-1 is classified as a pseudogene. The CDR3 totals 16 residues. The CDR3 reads CASSKPQGAPGNTIYF. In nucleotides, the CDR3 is TGTGCCAGCAGCAAACCCCAGGGGGCTCCTGGAAACACCATATATTTT.

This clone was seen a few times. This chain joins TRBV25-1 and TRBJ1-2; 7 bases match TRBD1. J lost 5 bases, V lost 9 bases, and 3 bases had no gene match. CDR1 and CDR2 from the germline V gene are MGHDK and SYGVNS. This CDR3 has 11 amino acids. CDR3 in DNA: TGTGCCAGTGGGACAGCTTATGGCTACACCTTC. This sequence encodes CASGTAYGYTF.

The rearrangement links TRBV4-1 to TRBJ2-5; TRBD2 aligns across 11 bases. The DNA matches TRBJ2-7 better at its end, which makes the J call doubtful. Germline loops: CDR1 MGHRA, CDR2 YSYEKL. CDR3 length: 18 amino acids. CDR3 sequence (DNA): TGCGCCAGCAGCCAAATACCGCCACTAGCGGGGGCCTCCTACGAGCAGTACTTC. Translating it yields CASSQIPPLAGASYEQYF.

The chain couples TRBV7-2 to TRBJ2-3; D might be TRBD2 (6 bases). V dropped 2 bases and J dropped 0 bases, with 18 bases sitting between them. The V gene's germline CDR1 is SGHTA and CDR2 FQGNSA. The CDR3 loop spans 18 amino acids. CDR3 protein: CASSLRYLGGTSTDTQYF. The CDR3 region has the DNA TGTGCCAGCAGCTTAAGGTATCTGGGCGGGACTAGCACAGATACGCAGTATTTT.

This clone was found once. The CDR3 region has the DNA TGTGCCAGCAGTCCCCGATCCGGGTTTTACGATACGCAGTATTTT. Its translation is CASSPRSGFYDTQYF. The chain couples TRBV28 to TRBJ2-3; D not resolved. Trimming pared 5 bases from V and 6 bases from J, leaving 18 bases between. Germline values: CDR1 MDHEN, CDR2 SYDVKM. This CDR3 comprises 15 residues.

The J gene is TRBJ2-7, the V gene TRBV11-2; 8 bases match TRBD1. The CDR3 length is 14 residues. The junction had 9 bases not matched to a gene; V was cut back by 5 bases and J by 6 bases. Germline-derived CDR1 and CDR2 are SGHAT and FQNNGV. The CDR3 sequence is CASSPLGDRGEQYF. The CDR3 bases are TGTGCCAGCAGCCCATTGGGCGACAGGGGCGAGCAGTACTTC.

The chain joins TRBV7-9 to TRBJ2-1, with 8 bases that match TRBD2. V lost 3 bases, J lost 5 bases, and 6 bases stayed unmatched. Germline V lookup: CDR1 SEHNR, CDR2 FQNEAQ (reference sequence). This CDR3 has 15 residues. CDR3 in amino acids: CASSLAAGVHNEQFF. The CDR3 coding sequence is TGTGCCAGCAGCTTGGCAGCGGGAGTCCACAATGAGCAGTTCTTC.

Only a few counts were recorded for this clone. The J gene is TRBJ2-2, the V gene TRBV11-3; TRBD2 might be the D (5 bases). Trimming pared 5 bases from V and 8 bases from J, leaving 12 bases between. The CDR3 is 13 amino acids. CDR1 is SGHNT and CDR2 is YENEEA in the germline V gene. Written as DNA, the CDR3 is TGTGCCAGCAGCGCGAAGGTAGCGGGGGAGCTGTTTTTT. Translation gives CASSAKVAGELFF.

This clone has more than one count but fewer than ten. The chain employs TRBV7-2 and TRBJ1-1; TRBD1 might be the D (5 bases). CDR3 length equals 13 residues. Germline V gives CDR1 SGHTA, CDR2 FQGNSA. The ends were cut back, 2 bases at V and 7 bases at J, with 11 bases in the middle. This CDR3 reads CASSLLRQSEAFF. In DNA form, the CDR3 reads TGTGCCAGCAGCTTACTCAGACAGAGTGAAGCTTTCTTT.

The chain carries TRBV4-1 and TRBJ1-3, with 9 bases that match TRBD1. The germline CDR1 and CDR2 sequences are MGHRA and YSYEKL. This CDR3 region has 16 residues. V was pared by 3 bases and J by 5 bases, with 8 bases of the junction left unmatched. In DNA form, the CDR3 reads TGCGCCAGCAGCCAGGTACCGGGACAGGGTAGAAACACCATATATTTT. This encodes CASSQVPGQGRNTIYF.

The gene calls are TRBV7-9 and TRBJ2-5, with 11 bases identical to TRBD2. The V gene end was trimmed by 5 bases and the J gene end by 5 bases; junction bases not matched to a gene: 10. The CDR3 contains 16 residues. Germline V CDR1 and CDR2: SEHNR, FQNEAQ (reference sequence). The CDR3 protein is CASSPGLAGARETQYF. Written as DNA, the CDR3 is TGTGCCAGCAGCCCCGGACTAGCGGGCGCCCGGGAGACCCAGTACTTC. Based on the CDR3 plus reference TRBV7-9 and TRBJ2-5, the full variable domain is DTGVSQNPRHKITKRGQNVTFRCDPISEHNRLYWYRQTLGQGPEFLTYFQNEAQLEKSRLLSDRFSAERPKGSFSTLEIQRTEQGDSAMYLCASSPGLAGARETQYFGPGTRLLVL.

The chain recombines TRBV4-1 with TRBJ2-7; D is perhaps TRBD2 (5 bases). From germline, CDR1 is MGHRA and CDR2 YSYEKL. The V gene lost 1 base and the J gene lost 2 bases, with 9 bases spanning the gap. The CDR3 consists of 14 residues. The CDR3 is CASSQASGAYEQYF. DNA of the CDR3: TGCGCCAGCAGCCAAGCGTCCGGGGCCTACGAGCAGTACTTC.

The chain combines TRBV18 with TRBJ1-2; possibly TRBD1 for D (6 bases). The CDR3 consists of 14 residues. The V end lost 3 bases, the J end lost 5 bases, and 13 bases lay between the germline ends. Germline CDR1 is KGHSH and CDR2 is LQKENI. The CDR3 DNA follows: TGTGCCAGCTCACCCGGGGGGGCGATGTATGGCTACACCTTC. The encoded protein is CASSPGGAMYGYTF.

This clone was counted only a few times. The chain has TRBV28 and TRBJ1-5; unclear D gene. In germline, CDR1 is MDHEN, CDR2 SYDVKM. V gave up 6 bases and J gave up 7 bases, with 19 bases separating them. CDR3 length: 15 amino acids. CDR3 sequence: CASSPTRGTWQPQHF. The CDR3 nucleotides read TGTGCCAGCAGCCCAACGCGGGGTACTTGGCAGCCCCAGCATTTT.

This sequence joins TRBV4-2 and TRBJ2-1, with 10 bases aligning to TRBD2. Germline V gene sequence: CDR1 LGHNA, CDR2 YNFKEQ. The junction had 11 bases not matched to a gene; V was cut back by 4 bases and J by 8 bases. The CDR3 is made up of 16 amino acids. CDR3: CASSLLASGRAHEQFF. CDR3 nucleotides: TGTGCCAGCAGCCTACTCGCCAGCGGGAGGGCCCATGAGCAGTTCTTC.

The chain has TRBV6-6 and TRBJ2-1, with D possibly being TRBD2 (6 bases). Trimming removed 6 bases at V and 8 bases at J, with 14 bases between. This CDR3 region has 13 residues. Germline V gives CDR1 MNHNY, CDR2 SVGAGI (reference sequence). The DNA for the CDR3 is TGTGCCAGCAGCCGCGAGGGCGGGGATGAGCAGTTCTTC. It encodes CASSREGGDEQFF.